This entry features one T cell receptor beta chain sequence. Its antigen is unknown. The sample comes from a study of T cell responses to AZD1222 COVID-19 vaccine. This table comes from immunoSEQ multiplex PCR, and its TCRdb copy is limited to in-frame clones, with some not included. The repertoire consists of about 99,000 clones, with about 90% occurring once and the leading ten covering under 3.5%. The V segment lost 4 bases and the J segment 1 base; nucleotides outside the gene matches: 8. Germline CDR1 reads SGHNT; CDR2 reads YYREEE (reference sequence). This CDR3 region has 17 residues. Findings and caveats of the study: In the spike-specific TCR repertoire, nearly half reportedly target unmutated variant regions. At study baseline, merely roughly 6 AZD1222 recipients were seropositive. Donors were mostly white British, more females; clonal diversity possibly underestimated. With dominance at 160-218 and 743-854, vaccine-associated CD4 TCRs spanned spike.

The chain has TRBV5-4 and TRBJ2-2, with 9 bases matching TRBD2. Sequences were derived from peripheral blood, sampled on day 0 of AZD1222 vaccination. This clonotype originated in an adult in good health. CDR3 protein: CASSPERGAMNTGELFF. In DNA form, the CDR3 reads TGTGCCAGCAGCCCTGAGCGGGGGGCCATGAACACCGGGGAGCTGTTTTTT.